These 3 T cell receptor beta chains originate from one sample sequenced in a study of regulatory T cells in long-lasting Graves disease. Time point in this sample: persistent/refractory GD, antithyroid drugs over 5 years with positive TRAb. The TCR library was made from RNA extracted from PBMCs. Building of the TCR beta libraries involved iRepertoire HTBI primers and Arm-PCR of CDR3 regions. TCRdb ran MiXCR on the multiplex PCR reads and lists one entry per CDR3 protein. The sample has almost 350,000 distinct CDR3 sequences; about 18% are singletons. The sequencing used peripheral blood mononuclear cells (PBMCs), collected when the disease was refractory, from a patient treated with antithyroid drugs. These receptors were taken from a female donor with Graves disease.

This clonotype was observed a handful of times. The V call is TRBV9, the J call TRBJ2-7; D may match TRBD1 or TRBD2 (5 bases each). CDR1 is SGDLS and CDR2 is YYNGEE in the germline V gene. The CDR3 runs 14 residues. V lost 2 bases and J lost 6, with 15 bases in between. The CDR3 spells CASSVGAQMAEQYF. As DNA, the CDR3 is TGTGCCAGCAGCGTCGGGGCTCAAATGGCCGAGCAGTACTTC.

This clonotype was seen once. The chain couples TRBV20-1 to TRBJ2-1; D gene uncertain. CDR3 length equals 14 residues. Deletions cut 1 base from V and 2 bases from J, with 9 bases between. CDR1 DFQATT and CDR2 SNEGSKA come from the germline V gene (reference sequence). As DNA, the CDR3 is TGCAGTGCTAGAGGGTGGGAAGCCTACAATGAGCAGTTCTTC. Its protein is CSARGWEAYNEQFF.

The rearrangement links TRBV6-1 to TRBJ1-5, with D hard to call. CDR3 length: 13 residues. Trimming pared 1 base from V and 5 bases from J, leaving 6 bases between. Germline V gene data show CDR1 as MNHNS and CDR2 as SASEGT. CDR3 sequence reads: CASSEVGYQPQHF. The CDR3 nucleotides are TGTGCCAGCAGTGAAGTAGGGTATCAGCCCCAGCATTTT.